A single sample gave rise to the 18 T cell receptor beta chains below, sequenced in a study of CD8+ T cells in alopecia areata (dated by TCRdb to between 2017 and 2018). The protocol used for the library was the immunoSEQ multiplex PCR assay. RNA was extracted from all samples and reverse transcribed into cDNA, which served as template for TCR sequencing. TCRdb carries this immuneACCESS record with in-frame sequences only. Its versions omit some clonotypes, under half of them owing to an unresolved V gene in the studies checked, with the rest unexplained. The sample includes 90,000 to 150,000 clones, with 53% observed a single time. Roughly 0.5% of the sample is in the top ten clones. The time point label on this specimen signifies: around 29 days on oral tofacitinib. The sample's treatment or condition label, decoded: oral pan-JAK inhibitor, 5-10 mg twice daily. Sequences were derived from CD4+ T cells sorted from blood, sampled at week 4, from a patient treated with tofacitinib. The receptors come from a human donor with alopecia areata.

The genes are TRBV14 and TRBJ1-4; a possible D gene is TRBD1 (5 bases). Germline CDR1 and CDR2: SGHDN and FVKESK. Trimming took off 4 bases at V and 2 bases at J, with 20 bases between the two ends. This CDR3 has 18 residues. The CDR3 DNA reads TGTGCCAGCAGCCGACGATGGGGGACGGCCACTACTAATGAAAAACTGTTTTTT. Translating gives CASSRRWGTATTNEKLFF.

This chain joins TRBV9 and TRBJ2-7; 11 nucleotides agree with TRBD1. V lost 4 bases and J lost 2; bases outside the gene matches: 5. This CDR3 region has 15 residues. Germline CDR1 reads SGDLS; CDR2 reads YYNGEE. The CDR3 protein is CASSPRTGGPYEQYF. As DNA, the CDR3 is TGTGCCAGCAGCCCGCGGACAGGGGGCCCCTACGAGCAGTACTTC.

This chain's CDR3 is CSVGHVLADTQYF. The CDR3, as DNA: TGCAGCGTGGGACATGTCCTTGCAGATACGCAGTATTTT. The J gene is TRBJ2-3, the V gene TRBV29-1; tentatively, D is TRBD1 (6 bases). This CDR3 contains 13 residues. V dropped 6 bases and J dropped 4 bases, with 14 bases sitting between them. Germline values: CDR1 SQVTM, CDR2 ANQGSEA.

The DNA of the CDR3 is TGTGCTAGTGGTTTGAACGGATTATTCGGGGAGCTGTTTTTT. Translation gives CASGLNGLFGELFF. This rearrangement joins TRBV12-5 to TRBJ2-2; D not resolved. The germline V gene encodes CDR1 LGHNT and CDR2 FRNRAP. The CDR3 totals 14 residues. The V end was cut by 2 bases, the J end by 7 bases, with 11 bases between.

A single count supports this clone. V usage is TRBV2 and J usage is TRBJ2-1, with 13 positions matching TRBD2. The V gene's germline CDR1 is SNHLY and CDR2 FYNNEI. The CDR3 sequence is 16 residues long. V dropped 6 bases and J dropped 7; count of bases not matched to a gene: 9. The CDR3 DNA reads as TGTGCCAGCAGGCGTGCCGGGACTAGCGGGAAGAATGAGCAGTTCTTC. It is translated as CASRRAGTSGKNEQFF.

V is TRBV7-2 and J is TRBJ2-3; the D gene could be TRBD1 or TRBD2 (5 bases each). This CDR3 has 16 residues. The germline V and J ends were trimmed by 0 bases and 4 bases, with 14 bases remaining between them. Germline lookup yields CDR1 SGHTA and CDR2 FQGNSA. The CDR3: CASSLAGVAGPDTQYF. Written as DNA, the CDR3 is TGTGCCAGCAGCTTAGCGGGGGTGGCGGGTCCAGATACGCAGTATTTT.

This clone has just a few counts. The chain employs TRBV9 and TRBJ2-1; D gene ambiguous. The ends were cut back, 3 bases at V and 6 bases at J, with 7 bases in the middle. Per germline, CDR1 SGDLS and CDR2 YYNGEE. The CDR3 is 12 amino acids. The chain's CDR3 is CASSAELNEQFF. The CDR3 region has the DNA TGTGCCAGCAGCGCAGAACTCAATGAGCAGTTCTTC.

In its sample, this clone was seen a few times. The rearrangement joins TRBV29-1 to TRBJ1-2, with D possibly TRBD1 on 6 matching bases. V was trimmed by 7 bases and J by 1 base, leaving 7 bases between them. The CDR3 consists of 11 residues. The germline CDR1 and CDR2 sequences are SQVTM and ANQGSEA. The CDR3 sequence is CSGRGNYGYTF. The CDR3 DNA is TGCAGCGGCAGGGGTAACTATGGCTACACCTTC.

The rearrangement joins TRBV15 to TRBJ2-1; the D gene is possibly TRBD2 (6 bases). Germline CDR1 LNHNV, CDR2 YYDKDF (reference sequence). V lost 0 bases and J 10 bases, leaving 10 bases between the germline ends. This CDR3 is 13 amino acids long. The CDR3 sequence: CATSRDISGEQFF. CDR3 DNA: TGTGCCACCAGCAGAGATATCAGCGGGGAGCAGTTCTTC.

The chain has TRBV6-6 and TRBJ2-5; TRBD2 matches 10 bases. After removal of 10 bases from V and 0 bases from J, the junction contained 5 bases not matched to a gene. The CDR3 is 14 amino acids. CDR1 is MNHNY, CDR2 SVGAGI, per germline (reference sequence). CDR3 protein: CATQTSGYQETQYF. The CDR3 nucleotides are TGTGCCACCCAGACTAGCGGGTACCAAGAGACCCAGTACTTC.

V usage is TRBV5-1 and J usage is TRBJ2-3; TRBD1 is a possible D gene (5 bases). Trimming took 3 bases from V and 5 from J, leaving 13 bases between them. This CDR3 spans 14 amino acids. Germline V lookup: CDR1 SGHRS, CDR2 YFSETQ. CDR3 in amino acids: CASSSGQIRDTQYF. CDR3 DNA: TGCGCCAGCAGCTCCGGACAAATTCGAGATACGCAGTATTTT.

The chain recombines TRBV23-1 with TRBJ2-7, with D possibly matching TRBD1 (6 bases). TRBV23-1 is an ORF, with its function uncertain. CDR3 length equals 14 residues. V was cut by 3 bases and J by 4 bases, with 13 bases left in between. The CDR3 spells CASSQYRDKYEQYF. For the CDR3, the DNA is TGCGCCAGCAGTCAGTACCGGGACAAATACGAGCAGTACTTC.

This clone has a handful of counts. V usage is TRBV5-1 and J usage is TRBJ2-7; the match to TRBD2 covers 7 bases. The V and J ends lost 5 bases and 0 bases, in that order; junction bases with no gene match: 8. This CDR3 region has 15 residues. From germline, CDR1 is SGHRS and CDR2 YFSETQ. CDR3 sequence: CASSNGRSVSYEQYF. The CDR3 DNA follows: TGCGCCAGCAGTAACGGGAGGTCCGTCTCCTACGAGCAGTACTTC.

The chain is built from TRBV20-1 and TRBJ2-3, with no clear D. The CDR3 spans 10 residues. The germline V and J ends were trimmed by 6 bases and 3 bases, with 4 bases remaining between them. Germline V gene lookup returns CDR1 DFQATT and CDR2 SNEGSKA (reference sequence). This chain's CDR3 is CSARTDTQYF. The CDR3 DNA reads as TGCAGTGCCAGAACAGATACGCAGTATTTT.

The J gene is TRBJ2-1, the V gene TRBV11-2, with TRBD2 identical over 9 bases. Germline V gives CDR1 SGHAT, CDR2 FQNNGV. The CDR3 loop spans 15 amino acids. V shed 3 bases and J 2 bases; nucleotides not matched to a gene: 2. In DNA, the CDR3 is TGTGCCAGCAGCTTGGCTAGCGGGGCCTACAATGAGCAGTTCTTC. It specifies CASSLASGAYNEQFF.

This chain connects TRBV30 to TRBJ1-1, with D perhaps TRBD1 (6 bases). The CDR3 runs 13 residues. The germline gives CDR1 GTSNPN, CDR2 SVGIG (reference sequence). V was pared by 0 bases and J by 3 bases, with 8 bases between. CDR3 protein: CAWSVEGDTEAFF. CDR3 coding DNA: TGTGCCTGGAGTGTCGAGGGGGACACTGAAGCTTTCTTT. The entire variable domain, with the rest obtained from reference TRBV30 and TRBJ1-1, is as follows: SQTIHQWPATLVQPVGSPLSLECTVEGTSNPNLYWYRQAAGRGLQLLFYSVGIGQISSEVPQNLSASRPQDRQFILSSKKLLLSDSGFYLCAWSVEGDTEAFFGQGTRLTVV.

This clone turned up a few times. The chain recombines TRBV29-1 with TRBJ2-5; no clear D gene. Germline V gene lookup returns CDR1 SQVTM and CDR2 ANQGSEA. Trimming removed 2 bases at V and 2 bases at J, with 6 bases between. The CDR3 consists of 12 residues. CDR3 nucleotides: TGCAGCGTTGAACGGTCGCAAGAGACCCAGTACTTC. It yields the protein CSVERSQETQYF.

This sequence joins TRBV19 and TRBJ2-2; no firm D call. Deletions cut 6 bases from V and 7 bases from J, with 9 bases between. Germline V gene sequence: CDR1 LNHDA, CDR2 SQIVND (reference sequence). CDR3 size: 12 residues. The DNA of the CDR3 is TGTGCCAGTAGGCGGCAGGACGGGGAGCTGTTTTTT. Residues: CASRRQDGELFF.